These T cell receptor beta chains were read from a single sample in a study of blood T cell repertoires in COVID-19. Clones were read by immunoSEQ multiplex PCR, and TCRdb kept only the in-frame ones, dropping some. The repertoire holds 35,000 to 50,000 clones, 84% seen once, with approximately 14% in the top ten. Input material: peripheral blood. These receptors were obtained from a man aged 50-59 years with active or convalescent COVID-19. Each CDR3 is given with its conserved first and last residue. D genes are given only for firm matches. Expanded clones get a size class; other rows say once, few or many, or leave the size out.

size: .; D: TRBD1; V: TRBV7-9; J: TRBJ2-7; CDR3: CASSSGTGGGSSYEQYF; DNA: TGTGCCAGCAGCTCCGGGACAGGGGGCGGCAGCTCCTACGAGCAGTACTTC
size: .; D: TRBD1; V: TRBV10-1; J: TRBJ2-1; CDR3: CASSEGRGHNEQFF; DNA: TGCGCCAGCAGTGAGGGTAGGGGGCACAATGAGCAGTTCTTC
size: .; D: TRBD1; V: TRBV12-3/TRBV12-4; J: TRBJ1-2; CDR3: CASSSDRGYGYTF; DNA: TGTGCCAGCAGTTCGGACAGGGGCTATGGCTACACCTTC
size: .; D: TRBD1; V: TRBV11-2; J: TRBJ1-2; CDR3: CASSPDLTGNYGYTF; DNA: TGTGCCAGCAGCCCAGACCTGACAGGGAATTATGGCTACACCTTC
size: .; D: .; V: TRBV27; J: TRBJ1-1; CDR3: CASSRGLNTEAFF; DNA: TGTGCCAGCAGTCGGGGGTTGAACACTGAAGCTTTCTTT
size: .; D: TRBD1; V: TRBV11-3; J: TRBJ2-3; CDR3: CASSSGTGFTDTQYF; DNA: TGTGCCAGCAGCTCCGGGACAGGATTCACAGATACGCAGTATTTT
size: .; D: TRBD1; V: TRBV5-4; J: TRBJ1-4; CDR3: CASSLARTGVNEKLFF; DNA: TGTGCCAGCAGCTTGGCTAGGACAGGGGTAAATGAAAAACTGTTTTTT
size: few; D: TRBD2; V: TRBV6-1; J: TRBJ2-1; CDR3: CASSERELAASYNEQFF; DNA: TGTGCCAGCAGTGAACGGGAGCTAGCGGCCTCCTACAATGAGCAGTTCTTC
size: .; D: .; V: TRBV20-1; J: TRBJ2-7; CDR3: CSAVTGYEQYF; DNA: TGCAGTGCTGTAACAGGCTACGAGCAGTACTTC
size: .; D: .; V: TRBV19; J: TRBJ1-4; CDR3: CASTSPPGVGNEKLFF; DNA: TGTGCCAGTACCTCACCCCCAGGGGTAGGTAATGAAAAACTGTTTTTT
size: once; D: TRBD1; V: TRBV29-1; J: TRBJ1-2; CDR3: CSGGTGGIYGYTF; DNA: TGCAGCGGGGGGACAGGGGGAATCTATGGCTACACCTTC
size: once; D: .; V: TRBV11-2; J: TRBJ1-1; CDR3: CASSPWGQSNTEAFF; DNA: TGTGCCAGCAGCCCTTGGGGACAATCGAACACTGAAGCTTTCTTT
size: few; D: .; V: TRBV7-2; J: TRBJ2-3; CDR3: CALLRTNTDTQYF; DNA: TGTGCCTTACTGCGGACTAACACAGATACGCAGTATTTT
size: .; D: TRBD2; V: TRBV3-1/TRBV3-2; J: TRBJ2-3; CDR3: CASSPRLAGVSTDTQYF; DNA: TGTGCCAGCAGCCCGAGACTAGCGGGGGTTAGCACAGATACGCAGTATTTT
size: .; D: TRBD2; V: TRBV6-5; J: TRBJ2-7; CDR3: CASSYGSGGHYEQYF; DNA: TGTGCCAGCAGTTACGGGAGCGGGGGCCACTACGAGCAGTACTTC
size: .; D: TRBD2; V: TRBV7-9; J: TRBJ2-2; CDR3: CASSFDVAGGSTGELFF; DNA: TGTGCCAGCAGCTTTGACGTAGCGGGGGGAAGTACCGGGGAGCTGTTTTTT